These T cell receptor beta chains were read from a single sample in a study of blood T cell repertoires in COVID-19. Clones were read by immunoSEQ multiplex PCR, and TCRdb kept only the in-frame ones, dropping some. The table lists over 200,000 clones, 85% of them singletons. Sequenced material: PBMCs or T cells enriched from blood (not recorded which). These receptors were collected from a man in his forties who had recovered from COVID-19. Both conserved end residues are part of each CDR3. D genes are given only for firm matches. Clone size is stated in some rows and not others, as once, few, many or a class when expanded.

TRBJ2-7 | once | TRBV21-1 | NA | CASSKARSGRTVSSYEQYF | TGTGCCAGCAGCAAAGCACGTAGCGGGAGGACCGTTAGCTCCTACGAGCAGTACTTC
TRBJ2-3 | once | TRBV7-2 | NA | CASSPPSRRDTQYF | TGTGCCAGCAGCCCTCCTTCGAGGAGAGATACGCAGTATTTT
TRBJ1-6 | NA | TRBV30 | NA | CAWSYGGSALHF | TGTGCCTGGAGTTACGGGGGATCGGCCCTCCACTTT
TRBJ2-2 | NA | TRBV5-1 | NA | CASSLLASSTGELFF | TGCGCCAGCAGCTTGTTGGCCTCTAGCACCGGGGAGCTGTTTTTT
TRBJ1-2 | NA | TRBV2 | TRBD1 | CASTIPGGASTYTF | TGTGCCAGCACCATACCAGGGGGAGCTTCCACCTACACCTTC
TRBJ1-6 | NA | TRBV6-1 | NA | CASSEGVVSSPLHF | TGTGCCAGCAGTGAAGGTGTAGTAAGTTCACCCCTCCACTTT
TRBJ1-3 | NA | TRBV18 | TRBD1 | CASSPDRAVSGNTIYF | TGTGCCAGCTCACCAGACAGGGCCGTCTCTGGAAACACCATATATTTT
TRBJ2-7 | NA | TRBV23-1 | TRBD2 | CASHNRTSGSWGLYEQYF | TGCGCCAGCCACAATCGGACTAGCGGGAGTTGGGGTTTGTACGAGCAGTACTTC
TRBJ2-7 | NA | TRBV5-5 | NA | CASSWGVDTGERQYF | TGTGCCAGCAGCTGGGGGGTGGACACAGGGGAACGGCAGTACTTC
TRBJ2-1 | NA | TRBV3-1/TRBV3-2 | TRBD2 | CASSPRGGSGEQFF | TGTGCCAGCAGCCCTCGGGGGGGTAGTGGTGAGCAGTTCTTC
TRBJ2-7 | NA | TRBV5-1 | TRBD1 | CASSLGTGKQGEQYF | TGCGCCAGCAGCTTGGGGACAGGGAAGCAAGGCGAGCAGTACTTC
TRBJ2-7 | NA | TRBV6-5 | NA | CASGSGAPSSYEQYF | TGTGCCAGCGGTTCTGGGGCGCCGAGCTCCTACGAGCAGTACTTC
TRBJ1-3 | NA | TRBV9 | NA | CASSVETVPGNTIYF | TGTGCCAGCAGCGTAGAAACAGTCCCTGGAAACACCATATATTTT
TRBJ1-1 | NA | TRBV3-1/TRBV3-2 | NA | CASSRRGGRSEAFF | TGTGCCAGCAGCCGCCGCGGGGGCAGGTCTGAAGCTTTCTTT
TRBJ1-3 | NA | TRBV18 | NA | CASSPPGQYSSGNTIYF | TGTGCCAGCTCGCCCCCTGGACAGTATAGCTCTGGAAACACCATATATTTT
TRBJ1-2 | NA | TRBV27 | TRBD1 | CASNWGQPNYGYTF | TGTGCCAGCAACTGGGGACAGCCTAACTATGGCTACACCTTC
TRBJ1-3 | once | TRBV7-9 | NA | CASSLARGLEGISGNTIYF | TGTGCCAGCAGCTTAGCGAGGGGATTGGAGGGAATCTCTGGAAACACCATATATTTT
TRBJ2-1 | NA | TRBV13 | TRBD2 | CASSFRLALSYNEQFF | TGTGCCAGCAGCTTCAGACTAGCGTTATCCTACAATGAGCAGTTCTTC
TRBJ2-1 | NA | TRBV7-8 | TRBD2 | CASSLEGLGDREQFF | TGTGCCAGCAGCTTAGAGGGACTAGGCGATAGGGAGCAGTTCTTC
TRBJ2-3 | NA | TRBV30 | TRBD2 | CAWSVKLAGGSRATDTQYF | TGTGCCTGGAGTGTGAAGCTAGCGGGAGGGTCGAGAGCCACAGATACGCAGTATTTT
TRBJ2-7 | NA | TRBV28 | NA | CASSLQTYSGFSYEQYF | TGTGCCAGCAGTTTACAGACCTACTCGGGGTTCTCCTACGAGCAGTACTTC
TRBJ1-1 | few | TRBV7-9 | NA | CASSPARGKTEAFF | TGTGCCAGCAGCCCCGCAAGGGGGAAAACTGAAGCTTTCTTT
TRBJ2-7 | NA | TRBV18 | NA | CASSPGVVVGGNRYEQYF | TGTGCCAGCTCACCCGGAGTAGTGGTTGGAGGGAACCGTTATGAGCAGTACTTC
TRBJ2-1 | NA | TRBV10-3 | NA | CAISAGQGRSNEQFF | TGTGCCATCAGTGCAGGGCAGGGGAGATCCAATGAGCAGTTCTTC
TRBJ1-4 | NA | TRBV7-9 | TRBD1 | CASSKDREGKLFF | TGTGCCAGCAGCAAGGACAGGGAGGGAAAACTGTTTTTT
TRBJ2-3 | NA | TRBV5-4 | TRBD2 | CASSQGLAGTDTQYF | TGTGCCAGCAGCCAGGGACTAGCGGGGACAGATACGCAGTATTTT
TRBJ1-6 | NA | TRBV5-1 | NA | CASSLGLARGNSPLHF | TGCGCCAGCAGCTTGGGCCTGGCCAGGGGTAATTCACCCCTCCACTTT
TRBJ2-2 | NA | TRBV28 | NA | CASSLGAVGTGELFF | TGTGCCAGCAGTTTAGGGGCGGTGGGCACCGGGGAGCTGTTTTTT
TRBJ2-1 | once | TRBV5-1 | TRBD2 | CASFYLAGGYNEQFF | TGCGCCAGCTTCTATCTAGCGGGGGGCTACAATGAGCAGTTCTTC
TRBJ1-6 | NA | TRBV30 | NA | CAWSLTSGNSPLHF | TGTGCCTGGAGTTTAACTTCAGGGAATTCACCCCTCCACTTT
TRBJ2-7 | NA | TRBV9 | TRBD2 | CASSEGTSDAYEQYF | TGTGCCAGCAGCGAGGGGACTAGTGATGCCTACGAGCAGTACTTC
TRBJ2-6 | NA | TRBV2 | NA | CASKTGLSGANVLTF | TGTGCCAGCAAAACAGGCCTCTCTGGGGCCAACGTCCTGACTTTC
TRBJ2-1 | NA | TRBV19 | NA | CASQGVKRGEQFF | TGTGCCAGTCAAGGGGTAAAGCGTGGTGAGCAGTTCTTC
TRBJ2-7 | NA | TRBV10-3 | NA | CAISEVQGPYEQYF | TGTGCCATCAGTGAGGTTCAGGGCCCCTACGAGCAGTACTTC
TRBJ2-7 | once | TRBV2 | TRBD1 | CATPGQPGGYEQYF | TGTGCCACCCCGGGACAGCCGGGCGGGTACGAGCAGTACTTC
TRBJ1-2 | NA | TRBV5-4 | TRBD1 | CASSRAVGQGKGGYTF | TGTGCCAGCAGCCGAGCAGTAGGACAGGGGAAGGGTGGCTACACCTTC
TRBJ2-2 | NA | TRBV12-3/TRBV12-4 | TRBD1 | CASSMGQGELFF | TGTGCCAGCAGTATGGGACAGGGAGAACTGTTTTTT
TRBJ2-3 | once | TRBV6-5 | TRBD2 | CASSHLAGATDTQYF | TGTGCCAGCAGTCACTTAGCGGGAGCGACAGATACGCAGTATTTT
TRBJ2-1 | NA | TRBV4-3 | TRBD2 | CASSQVSSGIDEQFF | TGCGCCAGCAGCCAAGTGAGTAGCGGGATAGATGAGCAGTTCTTC
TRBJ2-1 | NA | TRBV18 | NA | CASSLALSSYNEQFF | TGTGCCAGCTCGCTAGCGCTAAGCTCCTACAATGAGCAGTTCTTC
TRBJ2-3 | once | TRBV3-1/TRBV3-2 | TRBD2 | CASSLEGTSGLSTDTQYF | TGTGCCAGCAGCCTGGAGGGGACTAGCGGGTTGAGCACAGATACGCAGTATTTT
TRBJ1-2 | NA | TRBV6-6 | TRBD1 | CASSSKGGQGADGYTF | TGTGCCAGCAGTTCCAAAGGGGGACAGGGGGCTGATGGCTACACCTTC
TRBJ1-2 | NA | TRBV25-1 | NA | CASSERGAYGYTF | TGTGCCAGCAGTGAACGTGGGGCTTACGGCTACACCTTC
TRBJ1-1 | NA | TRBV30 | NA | CAWIGQPMNTEAFF | TGTGCCTGGATAGGACAGCCGATGAACACTGAAGCTTTCTTT
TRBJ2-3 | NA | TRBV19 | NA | CASSKTRGLDTDTQYF | TGTGCCAGTAGTAAGACTAGGGGGCTCGACACAGATACGCAGTATTTT